Detailed here is one TCR beta chain. These data belong to a study of blood T cell repertoires in COVID-19. Overall study context: The study drew acute and convalescent COVID-19 samples from the United States, Italy and Spain.

With 2 bases clipped from V and 4 bases from J, the junction kept 7 bases outside the gene matches. The CDR3 loop spans 16 amino acids. From germline, CDR1 is ENHRY and CDR2 SYGVKD. Patients in Seattle were enrolled during active infection, then followed longitudinally. In the authors' workflow: By means of reference gene primer amplification, nucleated cell counts were estimated. Assay: immunoSEQ multiplex PCR; the TCRdb copy retains only in-frame clones and omits some. That table is the source of V, J and clone size, and D and trimming were worked out from the DNA. The top ten clones hold under 6.5% of a sample with about 160,000 clones, roughly 81% of them seen once.

The source of this sequence is a woman between 45 and 65 years old with COVID-19, enrolled during active disease. The sequenced material came from peripheral blood. The chain combines TRBV10-3 with TRBJ1-2; 10 bases align to TRBD1. The CDR3 nucleotides are TGTGCCATCAGTGAGATGTTGACAGGGGGCGGCTATGGCTACACCTTC. It yields the protein CAISEMLTGGGYGYTF.